Listed below are T cell receptor beta chains from one sample, sequenced in a study of radiotherapy plus CTLA-4 blockade in lung cancer. TCRdb keeps only in-frame clones here, not all; method: immunoSEQ multiplex PCR. The sample lists more than 60,000 clones; approximately 76% were seen once. The starting material was peripheral blood, obtained from a patient treated with radiotherapy plus ipilimumab. These receptors were taken from a human donor with non-small cell lung cancer who had a complete response to radiotherapy plus ipilimumab. Both conserved end residues are part of each CDR3. Each record gives: V gene, clone size, J gene, CDR3 protein. Clone size appears in some rows only: once, few, many, or a class for an expanded clone.

TRBV10-2	few	TRBJ2-5	CASSEASGGAPQYF
TRBV9	few	TRBJ1-5	CASSRQGEGNQPQHF
TRBV5-5	.	TRBJ2-5	CASSLTQGAAQETQYF
TRBV7-9	.	TRBJ1-4	CASSPTPGFSEKLFF
TRBV18	few	TRBJ1-4	CASSPFRRYGEKLFF
TRBV7-9	.	TRBJ1-4	CASSLVRTGREKLFF
TRBV7-9	.	TRBJ2-3	CASSFSGGASTDTQYF
TRBV2	.	TRBJ1-2	CANLQSSLYGYTF
TRBV27	.	TRBJ1-1	CASRLTGGSTEAFF
TRBV2	once	TRBJ2-1	CASNGLAGGPRNEQFF
TRBV5-1	.	TRBJ2-1	CASSFSGNLYNEQFF
TRBV5-1	.	TRBJ2-5	CASSPGGTGGEETQYF
TRBV5-1	.	TRBJ1-2	CASSLSTAGSYGYTF